This TCR beta chain emerged from a study of response to subunit inactivated influenza vaccine. TCRdb re-called the RT-PCR reads through MiXCR, storing one row per CDR3 protein. The sample contains about 700,000 distinct CDR3 sequences, approximately 14% of which appear only once. Study-level results: With each seasonal influenza vaccination, the authors suggested, few new T cells are recruited.

The V and J ends lost 5 bases and 3 bases respectively, with 11 bases between them. This CDR3 is built from 14 residues. A word on this clonotype: Its antigen is as yet unknown.

This material consisted of PBMCs from blood, taken 14 to 15 days before vaccination. The chain carries TRBV12-3 or TRBV12-4 and TRBJ2-1; possibly TRBD1 for D (6 bases). This sequence was found in a man in his fifties or sixties who received an inactivated influenza vaccine. In DNA form, the CDR3 reads TGTGCCAGCAGTAACCGGGACAACTACAATGAGCAGTTCTTC. Its protein product is CASSNRDNYNEQFF.